A selection of T cell receptor beta chains follows, all from one sample in a study of CD8+CD57+ T cells in acquired aplastic anemia. MiXCR, applied by TCRdb to the reads, yields one record per CDR3 protein. The sample contains about 160,000 distinct CDR3 sequences, 40% to 55% of which appear only once. The sample was sorted CD4+, CD8+, or CD8+CD57+ T cells (not recorded which) from PBMCs. The source is a human donor with aplastic anemia. CDR3s include the opening cysteine and the closing phenylalanine or tryptophan. D genes are given only for firm matches. Clone sizes are given selectively: once, few, many, or a class where the clone is expanded.

clone size | D gene | J gene | V gene | CDR3 DNA | CDR3 protein
- | - | TRBJ1-1 | TRBV7-3 | TGTGCCAGCAGCCATCGTCGCGGGAACCTGAACACTGAAGCTTTCTTT | CASSHRRGNLNTEAFF
- | - | TRBJ1-1 | TRBV5-1 | TGCGCCAGCAGCGGGACACTGGGAGGGACTGAAGCTTTCTTT | CASSGTLGGTEAFF
many | - | TRBJ1-6 | TRBV3-1 | TGTGCCAGCAGCCACGACCCGAATTCACCCCTCCACTTT | CASSHDPNSPLHF
- | - | TRBJ1-2 | TRBV28 | TGTGCCACCCGGGGGAGCACTTTTAACTATGGCTACACCTTC | CATRGSTFNYGYTF
once | - | TRBJ1-5 | TRBV14 | TGTGCCAGCAGCCAAACAGGGTATGGTCAGCCCCAGCATTTT | CASSQTGYGQPQHF
- | TRBD1 | TRBJ1-5 | TRBV19 | TGTGCCAGTAGGACAGGGGCGAGACAGCCCCAGCATTTT | CASRTGARQPQHF
- | - | TRBJ1-1 | TRBV10-3 | TGTGCCATCAGCTCCGAAGCCTCGAACACTGAAGCTTTCTTT | CAISSEASNTEAFF
- | TRBD2 | TRBJ2-1 | TRBV19 | TGTGCCAGTAGTGCTAGCGGGACTTACAATGAGCAGTTCTTC | CASSASGTYNEQFF
many | - | TRBJ2-3 | TRBV5-6 | TGTGCCAGCAGCTTCGGGCGCGGGACTGGCACAGATACGCAGTATTTT | CASSFGRGTGTDTQYF
- | TRBD1 | TRBJ1-5 | TRBV2 | TGTGCCAGCAGGACGGACAGGAATCAGCCCCAGCATTTT | CASRTDRNQPQHF
- | - | TRBJ1-5 | TRBV2 | TGTGCCAGCAGTGAACTGGGATTAGATCAGCCCCAGCATTTT | CASSELGLDQPQHF
many | - | TRBJ1-5 | TRBV20-1 | TGCAGTGCTAGATCTGATAGCAATCAGCCCCAGCATTTT | CSARSDSNQPQHF
many | - | TRBJ2-3 | TRBV6-4 | TGTGCCAGCAGTGCGACACCCAGGCCAGGCGATACGCAGTATTTT | CASSATPRPGDTQYF
few | TRBD1 | TRBJ1-3 | TRBV6-5 | TGTGCCAGCAGTTCCCCTCGGACAGGAAAGAGGAACACCATATATTTT | CASSSPRTGKRNTIYF
- | TRBD2 | TRBJ2-7 | TRBV20-1 | TGCAGTGCTAGTGGGACTAGCGGGATGCTAACCTACGAGCAGTACTTC | CSASGTSGMLTYEQYF
once | - | TRBJ2-7 | TRBV24-1 | TGTGCCACCAGTGACCTAAAGCCCCGGGACGAGGCCTACGAGCAGTACTTC | CATSDLKPRDEAYEQYF
many | - | TRBJ1-3 | TRBV7-3 | TGTGCCAGCAGCTTAGGTGGTCCCAAATCTGGAAACACCATATATTTT | CASSLGGPKSGNTIYF
- | TRBD1 | TRBJ2-2 | TRBV2 | TGTGCCAGCAGTGAAGATGGCAGGGGGTCCGGGGAGCTGTTTTTT | CASSEDGRGSGELFF
many | TRBD1 | TRBJ2-7 | TRBV6-2/TRBV6-3 | TGTGCCAGCAGAACCGCCGGGACAGGTCAATACGAGCAGTACTTC | CASRTAGTGQYEQYF
many | - | TRBJ1-2 | TRBV29-1 | TGCAGCGTTGCTGCAGGGGACTATGGCTACACCTTC | CSVAAGDYGYTF
- | TRBD1 | TRBJ2-7 | TRBV6-1 | TGTGCCAGCAGTCTAAGGGGGCGGAGGAACGAGCAGTACTTC | CASSLRGRRNEQYF
few | - | TRBJ2-4 | TRBV5-4 | TGTGCCAGCAGCCCGGCTGGGGGCAAAAACATTCAGTACTTC | CASSPAGGKNIQYF
once | TRBD2 | TRBJ2-3 | TRBV9 | TGTGCCAGCAGCCCACGGGGGGTTAGCACAGATACGCAGTATTTT | CASSPRGVSTDTQYF
many | - | TRBJ2-7 | TRBV7-2 | TGTGCCAGCAGCTTAGCCTCGGCGCCCTACGAGCAGTACTTC | CASSLASAPYEQYF
- | - | TRBJ1-1 | TRBV7-6 | TGTGCCAGCAGCCCTCGGGGGGTTGAAGCTTTCTTT | CASSPRGVEAFF
- | TRBD2 | TRBJ2-1 | TRBV2 | TGTGCCAGCAGTGAAGGACTAGCGGGAGGAGATGAGCAGTTCTTC | CASSEGLAGGDEQFF
once | - | TRBJ1-5 | TRBV19 | TGTGCCAGTAGTATAGTCAGGGATCAGCCCCAGCATTTT | CASSIVRDQPQHF
- | TRBD1 | TRBJ1-3 | TRBV10-3 | TGTGCCGCAACAGGGGGCGCGGGAAACACCATATATTTT | CAATGGAGNTIYF
many | - | TRBJ2-5 | TRBV7-2 | TGTGCCAGCAGTCCTCGACAAGACCAAGAGACCCAGTACTTC | CASSPRQDQETQYF
many | TRBD1 | TRBJ2-3 | TRBV20-1 | TGCAGTGCTGCGGACAGGGGAACAGATACGCAGTATTTT | CSAADRGTDTQYF
- | - | TRBJ1-2 | TRBV19 | TGTGCCAGTAGTTCAAGCAGGGGAGTCGATGGCTACACCTTC | CASSSSRGVDGYTF
few | - | TRBJ2-3 | TRBV27 | TGTGCCAGCAGTTTTCGGCAGGTATCCCCTAGCACAGATACGCAGTATTTT | CASSFRQVSPSTDTQYF
- | TRBD2 | TRBJ2-3 | TRBV3-1 | TGTGCCAGCAGCCAAGAAGTAGCGGGAGCGAAAGATACGCAGTATTTT | CASSQEVAGAKDTQYF
many | TRBD2 | TRBJ2-7 | TRBV4-2 | TGTGCCAGCAGCCAAGATCGGGGCGGGAGCGGGTCCTACGAGCAGTACTTC | CASSQDRGGSGSYEQYF
- | - | TRBJ2-7 | TRBV7-9 | TGTGCCAGCAGCTTATCGGTCGAGCAGTACTTC | CASSLSVEQYF
- | TRBD2 | TRBJ2-7 | TRBV15 | TGTGCCACCAGTAAAGGGACTAGCGGGAGTTACGAGCAGTACTTC | CATSKGTSGSYEQYF
many | - | TRBJ2-3 | TRBV20-1 | TGCAGTGCTAGAGGGCATGGGGGAGGCCCTAGCACAGATACGCAGTATTTT | CSARGHGGGPSTDTQYF
once | - | TRBJ2-1 | TRBV19 | TGTGCCAGTAGTGTGGACAGCGGCAACAATGAGCAGTTCTTC | CASSVDSGNNEQFF
many | TRBD2 | TRBJ2-4 | TRBV10-1 | TGCGCCAGCAGTGAATGTCGTCTCGGGAGGGTAGCCAAAAACATTCAGTACTTC | CASSECRLGRVAKNIQYF
few | - | TRBJ2-3 | TRBV7-7 | TGTGCTAGCAGCCCCGGCCTTAGCACAGATACGCAGTATTTT | CASSPGLSTDTQYF
many | - | TRBJ2-3 | TRBV20-1 | TGCAGTGCTAGGGGGTTGTCCCCAGATACGCAGTATTTT | CSARGLSPDTQYF
- | - | TRBJ2-5 | TRBV24-1 | TGTGCCAGCAGCCGGACGGGGGATGGGGTAGAGACCCAGTACTTC | CASSRTGDGVETQYF
- | - | TRBJ2-2 | TRBV19 | TGTGCCAGTAGTCCTACGACACGGATTGGCGAGACCGGGGAGCTGTTTTTT | CASSPTTRIGETGELFF
many | TRBD1 | TRBJ2-5 | TRBV7-2 | TGTGCCAGCAGCCCGCGGACAGGGGAGGGAGAGACCCAGTACTTC | CASSPRTGEGETQYF
many | - | TRBJ1-5 | TRBV28 | TGTGCCAGCGCCTGGGCAGGTCGTCCCCAGCATTTT | CASAWAGRPQHF
- | - | TRBJ1-1 | TRBV10-3 | TGTGCCATCAGTCCACAACTATCTCTGAACACTGAAGCTTTCTTT | CAISPQLSLNTEAFF
few | - | TRBJ2-2 | TRBV10-3 | TGTGCCATCAGGGATAATCTGAACGGGGAGCTGTTTTTT | CAIRDNLNGELFF
many | - | TRBJ2-6 | TRBV20-1 | TGCAGTGCTAGGCTGGACGGAACTGGGGCCAACGTCCTGACTTTC | CSARLDGTGANVLTF
few | - | TRBJ1-2 | TRBV7-3 | TGTGCCAGCAGCGGGGGGGGGCTGGATGGCTACACCTTC | CASSGGGLDGYTF
- | - | TRBJ1-5 | TRBV11-3 | TGTGCCAGCAGCTCCGGTCCTAGGAGCAATCAGCCCCAGCATTTT | CASSSGPRSNQPQHF
many | - | TRBJ1-1 | TRBV19 | TGTGCCAGTAGTATAGCCCTGAGGGGGAACACTGAAGCTTTCTTT | CASSIALRGNTEAFF
- | - | TRBJ2-7 | TRBV5-1 | TGCGCCAGCAGAGAAGGGATGACCTACGAGCAGTACTTC | CASREGMTYEQYF
many | TRBD2 | TRBJ2-1 | TRBV9 | TGTGCCAGCAGCGTAGCGGGACTAGCGGGAGGCGGGAGGAACAATGAGCAGTTCTTC | CASSVAGLAGGGRNNEQFF
many | TRBD1 | TRBJ2-1 | TRBV6-1 | TGTGCCAGCAGTAATCAGCCGGGACAGGGTAGCAATGAGCAGTTCTTC | CASSNQPGQGSNEQFF
many | TRBD1 | TRBJ1-3 | TRBV29-1 | TGCAGCGTTGCCGGGGACAGGGGAACTGGAAACACCATATATTTT | CSVAGDRGTGNTIYF
few | - | TRBJ1-5 | TRBV6-5 | TGTGCCAGCAGTTGGGCGCGGCAGCCGGGCAATCAGCCCCAGCATTTT | CASSWARQPGNQPQHF
many | - | TRBJ1-5 | TRBV5-1 | TGCGCCAGCAGCTTAATTGGGATGGGGGAAGGACAGCCCCAGCATTTT | CASSLIGMGEGQPQHF
many | TRBD1 | TRBJ1-2 | TRBV7-2 | TGTGCCAGCAGCCGGACAGGGAATAACTATGGCTACACCTTC | CASSRTGNNYGYTF
- | - | TRBJ2-7 | TRBV10-3 | TGTGCCATCAGTGACTCGGGAAGGTCAGACTTCTACGAGCAGTACTTC | CAISDSGRSDFYEQYF
- | - | TRBJ2-3 | TRBV5-4 | TGTGCCAGCAGCCCTTATGGGGCCACAGATACGCAGTATTTT | CASSPYGATDTQYF